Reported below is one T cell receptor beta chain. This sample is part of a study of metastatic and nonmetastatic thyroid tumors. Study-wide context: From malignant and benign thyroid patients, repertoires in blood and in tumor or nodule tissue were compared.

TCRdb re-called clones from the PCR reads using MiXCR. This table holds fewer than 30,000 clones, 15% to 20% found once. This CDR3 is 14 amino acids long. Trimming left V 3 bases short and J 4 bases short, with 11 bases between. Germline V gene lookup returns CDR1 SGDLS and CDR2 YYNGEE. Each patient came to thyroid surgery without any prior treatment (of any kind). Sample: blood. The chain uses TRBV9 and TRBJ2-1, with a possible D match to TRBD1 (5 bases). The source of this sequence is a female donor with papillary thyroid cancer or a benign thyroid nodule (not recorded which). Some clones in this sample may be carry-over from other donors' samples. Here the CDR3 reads CASSEGSSYNEQFF. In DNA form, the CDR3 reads TGTGCCAGCAGCGAGGGGTCCTCGTACAATGAGCAGTTCTTC.